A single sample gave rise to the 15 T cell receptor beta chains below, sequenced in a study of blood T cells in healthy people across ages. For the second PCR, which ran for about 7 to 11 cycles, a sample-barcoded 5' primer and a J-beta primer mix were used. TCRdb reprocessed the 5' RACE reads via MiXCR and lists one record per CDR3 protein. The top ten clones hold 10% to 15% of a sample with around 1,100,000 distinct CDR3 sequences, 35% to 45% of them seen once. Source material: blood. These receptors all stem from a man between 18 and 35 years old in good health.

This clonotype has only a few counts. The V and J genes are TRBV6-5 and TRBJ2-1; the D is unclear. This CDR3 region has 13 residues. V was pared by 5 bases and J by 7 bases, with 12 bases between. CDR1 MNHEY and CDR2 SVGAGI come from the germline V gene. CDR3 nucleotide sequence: TGTGCCAGCAGTGAGTCTCTAAGGAATGAGCAGTTCTTC. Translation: CASSESLRNEQFF.

The CDR3, as DNA: TGTGCCAGCCGGGGGGGGGCCCGCACAGATACGCAGTATTTT. This sequence encodes CASRGGARTDTQYF. The J gene is TRBJ2-3, the V gene TRBV6-5, with 8 bases fitting TRBD2. Germline V gene lookup returns CDR1 MNHEY and CDR2 SVGAGI. This CDR3 is 14 amino acids long. V lost 8 bases, J lost 1 base, and 5 bases stayed unmatched.

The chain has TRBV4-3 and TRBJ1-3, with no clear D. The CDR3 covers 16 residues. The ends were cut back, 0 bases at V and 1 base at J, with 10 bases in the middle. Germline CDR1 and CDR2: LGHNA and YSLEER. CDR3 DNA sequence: TGCGCCAGCAGCCAAGATTGGGTGGTATCTGGAAACACCATATATTTT. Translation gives CASSQDWVVSGNTIYF.

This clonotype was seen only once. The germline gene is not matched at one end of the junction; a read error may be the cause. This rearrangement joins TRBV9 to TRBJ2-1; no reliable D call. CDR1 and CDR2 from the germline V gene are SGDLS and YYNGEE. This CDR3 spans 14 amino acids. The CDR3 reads CAGSLGPKYNEQFF. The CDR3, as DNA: TGTGCCGGCAGCCTGGGCCCTAAATACAATGAGCAGTTCTTC.

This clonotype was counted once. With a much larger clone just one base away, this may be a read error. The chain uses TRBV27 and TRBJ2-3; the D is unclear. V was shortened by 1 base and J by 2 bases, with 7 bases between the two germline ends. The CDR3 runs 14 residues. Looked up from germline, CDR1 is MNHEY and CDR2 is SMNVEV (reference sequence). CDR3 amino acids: CASSLWANTDTQYF. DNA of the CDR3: TGTGCCAGCAGTTTATGGGCCAACACAGATACGCAGTATTTT.

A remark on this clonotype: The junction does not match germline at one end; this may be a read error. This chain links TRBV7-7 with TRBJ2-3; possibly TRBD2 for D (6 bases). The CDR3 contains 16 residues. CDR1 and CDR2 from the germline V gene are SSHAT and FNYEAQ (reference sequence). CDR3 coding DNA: TGTGCCAGCAGCCGAGGGCTCGGTAGCGGCACAAATACGCAGTATTTT. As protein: CASSRGLGSGTNTQYF.

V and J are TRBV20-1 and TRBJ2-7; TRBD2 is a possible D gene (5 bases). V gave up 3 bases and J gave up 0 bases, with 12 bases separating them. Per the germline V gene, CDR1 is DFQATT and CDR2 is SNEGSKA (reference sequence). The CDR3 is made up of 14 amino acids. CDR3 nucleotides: TGCAGTGCTAGGAGCGGCTGGGCCTCCTACGAGCAGTACTTC. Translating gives CSARSGWASYEQYF.

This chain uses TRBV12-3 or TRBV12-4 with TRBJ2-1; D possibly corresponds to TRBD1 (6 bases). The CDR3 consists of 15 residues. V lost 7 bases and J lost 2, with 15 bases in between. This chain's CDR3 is CASIDDRTTYNEQFF. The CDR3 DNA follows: TGTGCCAGCATCGACGACAGGACAACCTACAATGAGCAGTTCTTC.

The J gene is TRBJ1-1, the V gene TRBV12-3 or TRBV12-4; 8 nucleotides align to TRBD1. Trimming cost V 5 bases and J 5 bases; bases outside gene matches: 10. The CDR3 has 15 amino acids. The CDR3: CASSGRTGWDTEAFF. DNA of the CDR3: TGTGCCAGCAGTGGACGGACAGGGTGGGATACTGAAGCTTTCTTT.

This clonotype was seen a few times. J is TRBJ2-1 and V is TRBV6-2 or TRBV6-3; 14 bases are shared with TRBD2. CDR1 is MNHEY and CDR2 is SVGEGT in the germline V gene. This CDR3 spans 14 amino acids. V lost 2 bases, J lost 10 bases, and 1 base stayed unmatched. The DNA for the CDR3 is TGTGCCAGCAGTTACAGGACTAGCGGGGGGGAGCAGTTCTTC. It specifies CASSYRTSGGEQFF.

CDR3 protein: CASSRRDKIYNEQFF. The CDR3 nucleotides read TGTGCCAGCAGCCGGCGGGACAAGATCTACAATGAGCAGTTCTTC. The chain couples TRBV11-2 to TRBJ2-1; the D gene could be TRBD1 or TRBD2 (6 bases each). CDR1 and CDR2 (germline): SGHAT, FQNNGV. V was trimmed by 5 bases and J by 3 bases, leaving 14 bases between them. This CDR3 spans 15 amino acids.

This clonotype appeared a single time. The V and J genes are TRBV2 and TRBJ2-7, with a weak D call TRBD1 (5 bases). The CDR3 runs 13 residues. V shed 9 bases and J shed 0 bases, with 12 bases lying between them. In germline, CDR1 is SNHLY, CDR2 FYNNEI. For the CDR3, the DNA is TGTGCCAGTACAGGCCCCCTCTCCTACGAGCAGTACTTC. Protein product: CASTGPLSYEQYF. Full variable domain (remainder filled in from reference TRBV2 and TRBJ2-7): EPEVTQTPSHQVTQMGQEVILRCVPISNHLYFYWYRQILGQKVEFLVSFYNNEISEKSEIFDDQFSVERPDGSNFTLKIRSTKLEDSAMYFCASTGPLSYEQYFGPGTRLTVT.

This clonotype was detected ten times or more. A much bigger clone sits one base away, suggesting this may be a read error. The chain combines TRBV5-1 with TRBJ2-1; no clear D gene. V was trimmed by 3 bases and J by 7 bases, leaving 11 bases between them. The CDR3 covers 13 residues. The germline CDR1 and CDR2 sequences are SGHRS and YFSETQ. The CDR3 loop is CASSCPGANEQFF. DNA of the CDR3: TGCGCCAGCAGCTGCCCTGGTGCAAATGAGCAGTTCTTC.

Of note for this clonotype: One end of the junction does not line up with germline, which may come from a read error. The CDR3 nucleotides are TGTGCCATCAGTAGGTCGCCGGGGGAAGCTTTCTTT. Its protein is CAISRSPGEAFF. The chain links TRBV12-3 or TRBV12-4 to TRBJ1-1; no definite D call. This CDR3 has 12 amino acids.

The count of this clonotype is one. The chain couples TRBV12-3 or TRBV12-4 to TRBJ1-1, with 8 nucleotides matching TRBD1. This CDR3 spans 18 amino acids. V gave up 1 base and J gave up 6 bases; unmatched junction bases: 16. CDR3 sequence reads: CASSLDILAGQGAPEAFF. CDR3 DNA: TGTGCCAGCAGTTTAGATATATTAGCCGGGCAGGGGGCTCCTGAAGCTTTCTTT.